This TCR beta chain was retrieved from a study of PD-L1 blockade in urothelial cancer. At the level of the study: Anywhere from 0 to 3 prior chemotherapy regimens had been received by patients. Across blood samples, T cells had a median count of about 140,000.

This CDR3 contains 14 residues. Trimming at V came to 5 bases and at J to 5 bases, leaving 7 bases not matched to a gene. Looked up from germline, CDR1 is SEHNR and CDR2 is FQNEAQ (reference sequence). This clone was seen a handful of times. As to time point: pretreatment peripheral blood. Synthetic analogs of TCR templates were spiked into every PCR. Clones were read by immunoSEQ multiplex PCR, and TCRdb kept only the in-frame ones, dropping some. The sample records 50,000 to 55,000 clones, around 79% being singletons. The sequence was obtained from a man between 65 and 85 years old with urothelial cancer. The material was PBMCs, obtained around atezolizumab (anti-PD-L1) treatment. V and J are TRBV7-9 and TRBJ1-1, with TRBD1 matching over 8 bases. The CDR3 region is CASSQRGQGTEAFF. In DNA form, the CDR3 reads TGTGCCAGCAGCCAACGCGGACAGGGTACTGAAGCTTTCTTT.